A single sample is the source of the 29 T cell receptor beta chains below, sequenced in a study of T cell responses to AZD1222 COVID-19 vaccine (dated by TCRdb to the early 2020s). The sample's time point label, in plain terms: baseline before first vaccination. The library came from the immunoSEQ multiplex PCR assay. TCRdb holds this immuneACCESS table with in-frame rearrangements only. Some clones are missing; in checked studies, unresolved V genes explain under half, and the rest has no known cause. Counted in this sample were around 84,000 clones; 88% of them appeared once. The ten largest clones add up to roughly 5.2% of the sample. Specimen: peripheral blood, collected on day 0 of AZD1222 vaccination. The receptors were gathered from an adult in good health.

This clone is judged medium-sized. This chain connects TRBV25-1 to TRBJ1-1; the D is unclear. V was trimmed by 4 bases and J by 1 base, leaving 13 bases between them. Per the germline V gene, CDR1 is MGHDK and CDR2 is SYGVNS. The CDR3 loop spans 15 amino acids. CDR3 in amino acids: CASSAPSTENTEAFF. CDR3 DNA: TGTGCCAGCAGTGCCCCATCCACAGAGAACACTGAAGCTTTCTTT.

This clone was recorded many times. V is TRBV9 and J is TRBJ2-1; D gene uncertain. Germline assignment: CDR1 SGDLS and CDR2 YYNGEE. The CDR3 has 16 residues. Between the trimmed V and J ends, which lost 0 bases and 5 bases, there was a span of 15 bases. The CDR3 here is CASSVDYRGGNNEQFF. The CDR3 DNA follows: TGTGCCAGCAGCGTAGACTACCGTGGTGGCAACAATGAGCAGTTCTTC.

The chain combines TRBV28 with TRBJ2-3, with a weak D call TRBD2 (6 bases). The CDR3 runs 19 residues. V shed 1 base and J shed 3 bases, with 23 bases lying between them. The V gene's germline CDR1 is MDHEN and CDR2 SYDVKM. CDR3 bases: TGTGCCAGCAGTTTATTCAACGACCTTAGCGGTGGGGGGACAGATACGCAGTATTTT. Translating it yields CASSLFNDLSGGGTDTQYF.

The chain has TRBV19 and TRBJ1-1; unclear D gene. CDR3 size: 13 residues. Germline CDR1 LNHDA, CDR2 SQIVND (reference sequence). V was trimmed by 3 bases and J by 3 bases, leaving 8 bases between them. The chain's CDR3 is CASSIDRDTEAFF. The DNA for the CDR3 is TGTGCCAGTAGTATCGATCGGGACACTGAAGCTTTCTTT.

This rearrangement joins TRBV5-1 to TRBJ2-7; weak D call: TRBD1 (6 bases). The ends were cut back, 1 base at V and 4 bases at J, with 21 bases in the middle. The germline gives CDR1 SGHRS, CDR2 YFSETQ. This CDR3 is 17 amino acids long. The CDR3 coding sequence is TGCGCCAGCAGCTTGACAGGGAGAATCGGGTTTCGTTACGAGCAGTACTTC. Its translation is CASSLTGRIGFRYEQYF.

V usage is TRBV28 and J usage is TRBJ2-3; D is uncertain. This CDR3 region has 15 residues. Trimming stripped 7 bases from V and 0 bases from J, with 14 bases between. Per the germline V gene, CDR1 is MDHEN and CDR2 is SYDVKM. CDR3 sequence (DNA): TGTGCCAGCAAGGGCGAGACGCTAAGCACAGATACGCAGTATTTT. Its protein product is CASKGETLSTDTQYF. The full variable domain, with the rest looked up from reference TRBV28 and TRBJ2-3, is DVKVTQSSRYLVKRTGEKVFLECVQDMDHENMFWYRQDPGLGLRLIYFSYDVKMKEKGDIPEGYSVSREKKERFSLILESASTNQTSMYLCASKGETLSTDTQYFGPGTRLTVL.

This chain uses TRBV25-1 with TRBJ1-6; D remains ambiguous. The V gene lost 7 bases and the J gene lost 13 bases, with 14 bases spanning the gap. The V gene's germline CDR1 is MGHDK and CDR2 SYGVNS. The CDR3 totals 12 residues. CDR3 sequence: CASKGSGVPLHF. CDR3 nucleotides: TGTGCCAGCAAAGGAAGCGGAGTTCCCCTCCACTTT.

V gene TRBV7-2 combines with J gene TRBJ2-3; TRBD2 might be the D (5 bases). The ends were cut back, 1 base at V and 0 bases at J, with 8 bases in the middle. Looked up from germline, CDR1 is SGHTA and CDR2 is FQGNSA. CDR3 size: 15 residues. CDR3 loop: CASSLGSSSTDTQYF. The CDR3 DNA follows: TGTGCCAGCAGCTTAGGTTCTAGCAGCACAGATACGCAGTATTTT.

The chain carries TRBV5-1 and TRBJ2-5; D is perhaps TRBD1 (6 bases). This CDR3 spans 14 amino acids. CDR1 and CDR2 (germline): SGHRS, YFSETQ. The V end was cut by 0 bases, the J end by 4 bases, with 10 bases between. This chain's CDR3 is CASSLVQGGETQYF. In nucleotides, the CDR3 is TGCGCCAGCAGCTTGGTACAGGGCGGAGAGACCCAGTACTTC.

The chain links TRBV5-1 to TRBJ2-3; D is undetermined. The CDR3 consists of 15 residues. The V end was cut by 2 bases, the J end by 4 bases, with 14 bases between. CDR1 is SGHRS and CDR2 is YFSETQ in the germline V gene. CDR3 DNA sequence: TGCGCCAGCAGCTTTGCTACCCAATATTCAGATACGCAGTATTTT. Translated: CASSFATQYSDTQYF.

The CDR3 spells CAWSRNTEAFF. Written as DNA, the CDR3 is TGTGCCTGGAGCAGAAACACTGAAGCTTTCTTT. This chain uses TRBV30 with TRBJ1-1; unclear D gene. The CDR3 runs 11 residues. V lost 3 bases and J lost 2, with 4 bases in between. The germline gives CDR1 GTSNPN, CDR2 SVGIG (reference sequence). The complete variable domain, with remaining parts taken from reference TRBV30 and TRBJ1-1, reads SQTIHQWPATLVQPVGSPLSLECTVEGTSNPNLYWYRQAAGRGLQLLFYSVGIGQISSEVPQNLSASRPQDRQFILSSKKLLLSDSGFYLCAWSRNTEAFFGQGTRLTVV.

The chain employs TRBV3-1 (or the pseudogene TRBV3-2) and TRBJ1-2, with 7 bases matching TRBD1. Trimming took 1 base from V and 4 from J; bases not matched to a gene: 6. CDR3 length: 15 amino acids. Germline V lookup: CDR1 LGHDT, CDR2 YNNKEL (reference sequence). CDR3 sequence: CASSQGRQGSYGYTF. The CDR3 DNA follows: TGTGCCAGCAGCCAAGGTCGACAGGGTAGCTATGGCTACACCTTC.

The chain uses TRBV29-1 and TRBJ2-1; 7 nucleotides match TRBD2. Germline CDR1 reads SQVTM; CDR2 reads ANQGSEA. Trimming at V came to 1 base and at J to 8 bases, leaving 2 bases not matched to a gene. CDR3 length: 12 residues. The DNA for the CDR3 is TGCAGCGTTGAAGGCGGGGGAGATGAGCAGTTCTTC. This sequence encodes CSVEGGGDEQFF.

The V call is TRBV24-1, the J call TRBJ2-3; the D gene could be TRBD1 or TRBD2 (5 bases each). Deletions cut 0 bases from V and 5 bases from J, with 8 bases between. This CDR3 region has 14 residues. Germline assignment: CDR1 KGHDR and CDR2 SFDVKD. CDR3 amino acids: CATSDLPGRDTQYF. The CDR3 DNA reads as TGTGCCACCAGTGATTTGCCAGGGAGAGATACGCAGTATTTT.

The rearrangement joins TRBV7-8 to TRBJ2-7; D might be TRBD1 or TRBD2, each matching 5 bases. Germline V lookup: CDR1 SGHVS, CDR2 FQNEAQ. The CDR3 is 14 amino acids. The V end was cut by 1 base, the J end by 4 bases, with 11 bases between. CDR3 in DNA: TGTGCCAGCAGCTTAGATAGAGAGGGGTACGAGCAGTACTTC. This encodes CASSLDREGYEQYF.

The sample holds a few counts of this clone. This chain connects TRBV20-1 to TRBJ1-1, with D unresolved. V lost 3 bases, J lost 3 bases, and 11 bases lay in between. The CDR3 covers 13 residues. Germline CDR1 is DFQATT and CDR2 is SNEGSKA (reference sequence). CDR3 sequence: CSASVISDTEAFF. The CDR3 DNA reads TGCAGTGCTAGTGTGATTTCGGACACTGAAGCTTTCTTT.

This chain connects TRBV2 to TRBJ2-5; 12 bases match TRBD2. Germline V lookup: CDR1 SNHLY, CDR2 FYNNEI. The CDR3 contains 15 residues. Trimming at V came to 6 bases and at J to 2 bases, leaving 4 bases not matched to a gene. CDR3 sequence reads: CASRRLAGVQETQYF. The CDR3 coding sequence is TGTGCCAGCAGGCGACTAGCGGGAGTTCAAGAGACCCAGTACTTC.

The rearrangement links TRBV11-3 to TRBJ2-3; 11 nucleotides align to TRBD2. This CDR3 spans 16 amino acids. Germline CDR1 SGHNT, CDR2 YENEEA. The trim removed 5 bases at V and 5 bases at J, leaving 9 bases unmatched. The CDR3 coding sequence is TGTGCCAGCAGCCAAGGCCCAGGACTAGCGGGAGATACGCAGTATTTT. Translation gives CASSQGPGLAGDTQYF. Supplemented by reference TRBV11-3 and TRBJ2-3, the full variable domain reads EAGVVQSPRYKIIEKKQPVAFWCNPISGHNTLYWYLQNLGQGPELLIRYENEEAVDDSQLPKDRFSAERLKGVDSTLKIQPAELGDSAVYLCASSQGPGLAGDTQYFGPGTRLTVL.

The chain employs TRBV19 and TRBJ1-2; D unresolved. V was pared by 2 bases and J by 6 bases, with 13 bases between. Germline V CDR1 and CDR2: LNHDA, SQIVND (reference sequence). The CDR3 extends over 14 amino acids. CDR3 DNA sequence: TGTGCCAGTAGTATAAGTTCCGGGTCTAATGGCTACACCTTC. It codes for CASSISSGSNGYTF.

The chain combines TRBV10-3 with TRBJ1-1; weak D call: TRBD1 (6 bases). The germline V and J ends were trimmed by 8 bases and 1 base, with 14 bases remaining between them. CDR3 length: 14 residues. The germline gives CDR1 ENHRY, CDR2 SYGVKD. CDR3 sequence (DNA): TGTGCCATCTCGAGCGGACAGTCGAACACTGAAGCTTTCTTT. Its protein product is CAISSGQSNTEAFF.

The J gene is TRBJ2-7, the V gene TRBV2; 9 nucleotides agree with TRBD1. Unmatched junction bases numbered 9, after V lost 4 bases and J lost 2 bases. The CDR3 is 16 amino acids. CDR1 and CDR2 from the germline V gene are SNHLY and FYNNEI. For the CDR3, the DNA is TGTGCCAGCAGTGGATCGCCACAGGGGGCCCCCTACGAGCAGTACTTC. Translation gives CASSGSPQGAPYEQYF.

The V call is TRBV11-2, the J call TRBJ1-2; TRBD1 aligns across 8 bases. Germline trimming cut 1 base from V and 1 base from J; bases unmatched to any gene: 11. CDR3 size: 18 residues. Germline V CDR1 and CDR2: SGHAT, FQNNGV. CDR3 sequence (DNA): TGTGCCAGCAGCTTAGGCCCCTCGACAGGGGCATTTAACTATGGCTACACCTTC. Translating gives CASSLGPSTGAFNYGYTF.

J is TRBJ2-7 and V is TRBV10-3, with D perhaps matching TRBD2 (5 bases). This CDR3 is built from 14 residues. Germline V lookup: CDR1 ENHRY, CDR2 SYGVKD. The V and J ends lost 6 bases and 4 bases respectively, with 16 bases between them. DNA of the CDR3: TGTGCCATCAGGGGTCACGGAGGCGTGTACGAGCAGTACTTC. This translates into CAIRGHGGVYEQYF.

For the CDR3, the DNA is TGTGCCAGCAGCTTTATCCCGGGACAGGGCATACACTATGGCTACACCTTC. It specifies CASSFIPGQGIHYGYTF. V usage is TRBV7-2 and J usage is TRBJ1-2; 9 positions match TRBD1. Germline assignment: CDR1 SGHTA and CDR2 FQGNSA. Trimming took 3 bases from V and 3 from J; bases not matched to a gene: 11. This CDR3 has 17 amino acids.

The chain carries TRBV30 and TRBJ2-7; perhaps TRBD2 as D (5 bases). Germline values: CDR1 GTSNPN, CDR2 SVGIG (reference sequence). The length of the CDR3 is 11 residues. CDR3 sequence reads: CAYGRDYEQYF. Written as DNA, the CDR3 is TGTGCTTACGGACGGGACTACGAGCAGTACTTC. Variable domain in full (rest from reference TRBV30 and TRBJ2-7): SQTIHQWPATLVQPVGSPLSLECTVEGTSNPNLYWYRQAAGRGLQLLFYSVGIGQISSEVPQNLSASRPQDRQFILSSKKLLLSDSGFYLCAYGRDYEQYFGPGTRLTVT.

The V call is TRBV10-3, the J call TRBJ2-1, with 9 bases fitting TRBD2. Trimming cost V 0 bases and J 7 bases; bases outside gene matches: 13. The CDR3 totals 18 residues. In germline, CDR1 is ENHRY, CDR2 SYGVKD. CDR3 nucleotides: TGTGCCATCAGTGAGTCGTCGTCGCGGGAGGGTTTAGTGAATGAGCAGTTCTTC. Residues: CAISESSSREGLVNEQFF.

This chain links TRBV4-1 with TRBJ2-7; D is tentatively TRBD1 or TRBD2 (5 bases each). This CDR3 has 16 residues. The germline gives CDR1 MGHRA, CDR2 YSYEKL. V lost 0 bases, J lost 2 bases, and 14 bases lay in between. The CDR3 DNA reads as TGCGCCAGCAGCCAAGATGGGACCCTCCGCGCCTACGAGCAGTACTTC. Protein product: CASSQDGTLRAYEQYF.

This clone was seen a handful of times. The chain has TRBV28 and TRBJ1-1, with TRBD1 matching 8 bases. Per germline, CDR1 MDHEN and CDR2 SYDVKM. The CDR3 extends over 13 amino acids. J was trimmed by 11 bases and V by 3 bases; bases with no gene match: 8. Here the CDR3 DNA reads TGTGCCAGCAGTTTCTCAGGGGGCGTATCGGCTTTCTTT. Translation gives CASSFSGGVSAFF.

The chain has TRBV28 and TRBJ2-7; 7 positions agree with TRBD2. There are 13 residues in the CDR3. In germline, CDR1 is MDHEN, CDR2 SYDVKM. The ends lost 6 bases at V and 2 bases at J; junction bases unmatched: 4. The CDR3 protein is CASRAGRTYEQYF. CDR3 DNA sequence: TGTGCCAGCAGAGCGGGGCGAACCTACGAGCAGTACTTC.